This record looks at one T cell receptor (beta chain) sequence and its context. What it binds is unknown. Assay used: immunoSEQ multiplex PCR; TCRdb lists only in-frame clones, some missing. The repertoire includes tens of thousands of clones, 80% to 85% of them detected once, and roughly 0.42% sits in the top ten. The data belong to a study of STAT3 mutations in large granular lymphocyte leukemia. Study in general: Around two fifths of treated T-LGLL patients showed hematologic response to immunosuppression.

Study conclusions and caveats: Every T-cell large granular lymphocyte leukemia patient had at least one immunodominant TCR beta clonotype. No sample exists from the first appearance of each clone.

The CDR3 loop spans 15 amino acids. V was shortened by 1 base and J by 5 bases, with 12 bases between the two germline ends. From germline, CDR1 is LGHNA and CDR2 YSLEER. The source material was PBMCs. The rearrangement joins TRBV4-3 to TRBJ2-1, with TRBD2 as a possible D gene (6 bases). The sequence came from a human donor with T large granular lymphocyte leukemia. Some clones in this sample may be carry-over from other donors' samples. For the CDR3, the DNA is TGCGCCAGCAGCCAAGCTAGCGCAGGTAACAATGAGCAGTTCTTC. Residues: CASSQASAGNNEQFF.